This T cell receptor (beta chain) comes out of a study of T cell changes during pregnancy in multiple sclerosis. Germline V lookup: CDR1 SGHTA, CDR2 FQGTGA. The CDR3 runs to 18 residues. The junction had 8 bases not matched to a gene; V was cut back by 1 base and J by 0 bases. Libraries were prepared by immunoSEQ multiplex PCR; TCRdb keeps only in-frame clonotypes and omits some of them. The sample carries 85,000 to 120,000 clones, more than 80% recorded once. This receptor was obtained from a female donor with multiple sclerosis, enrolled in a pregnancy study. The sequenced sample was peripheral blood, obtained before pregnancy. The chain uses TRBV7-3 and TRBJ2-5, with 10 bases fitting TRBD2. The CDR3 sequence is CASSLSGPSGGYQETQYF. The CDR3 bases are TGTGCCAGCAGCTTAAGTGGTCCTAGCGGGGGCTACCAAGAGACCCAGTACTTC.